The present entry profiles one T cell receptor (beta chain) with its context. Only in-frame clones appear in the TCRdb table, and some are missing; sequencing was by immunoSEQ multiplex PCR. The top ten clones hold around 3.2% of a sample with about 38,000 clones, approximately 92% of them seen once. The sample originates from a study of cytomegalovirus exposure and HLA in healthy donors. It was the roughly 130-subject validation cohort, separate from the roughly 700-subject first cohort, to which the donors belonged. Germline V gives CDR1 SGHVS, CDR2 FQNEAQ. With 6 bases removed from V and 4 bases from J, the gap between germline ends came to 16 bases. The CDR3 is 15 amino acids.

This chain uses TRBV7-8 with TRBJ2-1, with D perhaps matching TRBD1 (6 bases). Sequencing input: PBMCs. The clonotype originates from a man in his late teens or twenties in good health and CMV-seronegative. CDR3 sequence (DNA): TGTGCCAGCAGACCTGACAGGTACATGTACAATGAGCAGTTCTTC. This encodes CASRPDRYMYNEQFF.